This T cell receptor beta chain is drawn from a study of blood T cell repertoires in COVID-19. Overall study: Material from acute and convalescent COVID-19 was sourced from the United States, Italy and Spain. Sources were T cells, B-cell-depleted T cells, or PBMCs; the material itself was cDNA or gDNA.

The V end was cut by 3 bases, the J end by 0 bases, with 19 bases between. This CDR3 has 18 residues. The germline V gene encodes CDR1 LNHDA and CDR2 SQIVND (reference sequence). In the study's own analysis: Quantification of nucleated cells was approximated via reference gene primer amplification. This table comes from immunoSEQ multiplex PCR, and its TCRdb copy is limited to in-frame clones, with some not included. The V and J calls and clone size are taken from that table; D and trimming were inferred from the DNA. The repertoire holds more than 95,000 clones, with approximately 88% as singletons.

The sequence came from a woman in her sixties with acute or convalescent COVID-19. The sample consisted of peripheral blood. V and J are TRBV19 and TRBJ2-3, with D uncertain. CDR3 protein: CASSIPIVKLPSTDTQYF. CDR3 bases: TGTGCCAGTAGTATCCCAATCGTAAAGCTTCCTAGCACAGATACGCAGTATTTT.